This T cell receptor beta chain was sequenced during a study of blood T cell repertoires in COVID-19. About the research overall: Sample material is recorded as cDNA or gDNA derived from T cells, B-cell-depleted T cells, or PBMCs.

The CDR3 spans 13 residues. Deletions cut 3 bases from V and 8 bases from J, with 13 bases between. In germline, CDR1 is SNHLY, CDR2 FYNNEI. Here immunoSEQ multiplex PCR was the method, and the copy in TCRdb shows in-frame clones only, minus some. The data hold hundreds of thousands of clones, with approximately 83% observed a single time. The source material was peripheral blood. The receptor was isolated from a woman in her 30s who had recovered from COVID-19. The rearrangement uses TRBV2 and TRBJ1-1; maybe TRBD1 (6 bases). DNA for the CDR3: TGTGCCAGCAGTGAGGGGACATTTTTCGAAGCTTTCTTT. Its protein is CASSEGTFFEAFF.